This TCR beta chain was identified during a study of response to subunit inactivated influenza vaccine. TCRdb reprocessed the RT-PCR reads via MiXCR and lists one record per CDR3 protein. The repertoire holds around 750,000 distinct CDR3 sequences, 21% seen once, with around 9.6% in the top ten. Study outcomes and limitations: The authors suggested that every seasonal influenza vaccination recruits few new T cells.

About this clonotype itself: Its target is unknown.

CDR1 and CDR2 (germline): SQVTM, ANQGSEA. This CDR3 comprises 14 residues. Trimming shortened V by 8 bases and J by 0 bases, and 15 bases separated the two germline ends. This TCR came from a man in his fifties or sixties who received an inactivated influenza vaccine. Sequencing was performed on PBMCs from blood, taken around 5 days after vaccination. The chain links TRBV29-1 to TRBJ2-3; the D is unclear. The CDR3 spells CSMRGPLSTDTQYF. The DNA of the CDR3 is TGCAGCATGAGAGGTCCCTTGAGCACAGATACGCAGTATTTT.